A single sample is the source of the 25 T cell receptor beta chains below, sequenced in a study of tumor-infiltrating lymphocytes in primary liver carcinoma. Out of unsorted whole blood came the blood RNA, and germline DNA was extracted as well. TCR beta cDNA was prepared out of 500 ng total RNA by means of a constant-region primer. Construction of TCR beta libraries relied on three successive nested multiplex PCR rounds employing slightly modified ARM-PCR. The study ran its first two PCR rounds for 9 to 10 cycles each, using TRBV1-TRBV30 forward primers and a C-beta reverse primer. MiXCR, applied by TCRdb to the multiplex PCR reads, yields one record per CDR3 protein. The profile covers some 320,000 distinct CDR3 sequences, with 55% to 65% appearing a single time and roughly 9% taken by the ten largest. Sequencing was performed on peripheral blood. The source is a man in his forties with primary liver carcinoma and hepatitis B virus infection.

On this clonotype itself: A much larger clone is a single base away; this may be a read error. This chain uses TRBV7-8 with TRBJ2-1; no clear D. This CDR3 spans 10 amino acids. Germline CDR1 is SGHVS and CDR2 is FQNEAQ. CDR3 DNA sequence: TGTGTCAGTAAACTGGATGAGCAGTTCTTC. Translation: CVSKLDEQFF.

With respect to this clonotype: The missing conserved phenylalanine or tryptophan at the end of this CDR3 makes a read error likely. The DNA is omitted, as the CDR3 cannot be located on it reliably, and the CDR3 follows TCRdb's listing. This chain uses TRBV29-1 with TRBJ2-3. The CDR3 region is 12 residues in length, termini included. The V gene's germline CDR1 is SQVTM and CDR2 ANQGSEA. The CDR3 sequence is CSVDGSTDTQYL.

The CDR3 loop reads CAWSGVTGVRDNEQFF. CDR3 DNA: TGTGCCTGGAGTGGGGTAACGGGAGTGAGGGACAATGAGCAGTTCTTC. This sequence joins TRBV30 and TRBJ2-1, with a possible D match to TRBD2 (6 bases). The CDR3 is 16 amino acids. Trimming removed 1 base at V and 5 bases at J, with 18 bases between. The germline CDR1 and CDR2 sequences are GTSNPN and SVGIG (reference sequence).

This chain uses TRBV5-1 with TRBJ2-6, with D tentatively TRBD2 (6 bases). The germline CDR1 and CDR2 sequences are SGHRS and YFSETQ. The V and J ends lost 3 bases and 5 bases respectively, with 12 bases between them. The CDR3 consists of 15 residues. In DNA, the CDR3 is TGCGCCAGCAGCTCGGAGGGTAATTGGGCCAACGTCCTGACTTTC. Encoded protein: CASSSEGNWANVLTF. Full variable domain (outside the CDR3, taken from reference TRBV5-1 and TRBJ2-6): KAGVTQTPRYLIKTRGQQVTLSCSPISGHRSVSWYQQTPGQGLQFLFEYFSETQRNKGNFPGRFSGRQFSNSRSEMNVSTLELGDSALYLCASSSEGNWANVLTFGAGSRLTVL.

To note about this clonotype: At one end the junction does not follow the germline gene, possibly because of a read error. The CDR3 sequence: CTSSLTGGIVQETQYF. CDR3 nucleotides: TGTACCAGCAGCTTAACAGGGGGCATAGTACAAGAGACCCAGTACTTC. The chain is built from TRBV5-5 and TRBJ2-5, with TRBD1 matching over 9 bases. Germline values: CDR1 SGHKS, CDR2 YYEKEE (reference sequence). The CDR3 has 16 amino acids.

This clonotype was counted ten times or more. CDR3 loop: CASSRGLEWDEQFF. The CDR3 nucleotides are TGTGCCAGCAGTCGAGGACTAGAGTGGGATGAGCAGTTCTTC. The chain is built from TRBV12-3 or TRBV12-4 and TRBJ2-1; 7 bases agree with TRBD2. The CDR3 runs 14 residues. V lost 5 bases and J lost 8; bases outside the gene matches: 9.

Remarks on this clonotype: A much larger clone differs from this one at a single base, so this may be a read error. The rearrangement uses TRBV29-1 and TRBJ2-7; D may be TRBD1 (5 bases). The CDR3 length is 12 residues. Germline V gene lookup returns CDR1 SQVTM and CDR2 ANQGSEA. With 8 bases removed from V and 3 bases from J, the gap between germline ends came to 14 bases. CDR3 sequence reads: CSIGRGSYEQYF. CDR3 in DNA: TGCAGCATCGGTAGGGGTAGCTACGAGCAGTACTTC.

This clonotype was seen only once. One junction end disagrees with the germline gene, perhaps due to a read error. The chain couples TRBV7-9 to TRBJ2-1; D is uncertain. The germline V gene has CDR1 SEHNR and CDR2 FQNEAQ (reference sequence). CDR3 size: 15 residues. CDR3 amino acids: CAGSQRQLSYNEQFF. In nucleotides, the CDR3 is TGTGCCGGCAGCCAAAGACAACTATCCTACAATGAGCAGTTCTTC.

Turning to this clonotype: A junction boundary mismatches the germline segment, possibly from a read error. The CDR3 region has the DNA TGTGCCAGCAGTTCTCGGTCAGGGGGCTATGCCTACACCTTC. Its protein product is CASSSRSGGYAYTF. J is TRBJ1-2 and V is TRBV28; 8 nucleotides agree with TRBD1. This CDR3 has 14 residues. Germline CDR1 reads MDHEN; CDR2 reads SYDVKM.

J is TRBJ2-2 and V is TRBV5-1; 11 nucleotides match TRBD1. CDR3 length equals 16 residues. The ends lost 4 bases at V and 3 bases at J; junction bases unmatched: 5. Germline CDR1 and CDR2: SGHRS and YFSETQ. CDR3 sequence (DNA): TGCGCCAGCAGCCCCCAGGGACAGGGGGACACCGGGGAGCTGTTTTTT. Protein: CASSPQGQGDTGELFF.

Turning to this clonotype: A read error may account for a junction end that differs from germline. The chain uses TRBV6-4 and TRBJ2-3; D gene unclear. Per germline, CDR1 MRHNA and CDR2 SNTAGT. CDR3 length equals 15 residues. The CDR3 reads CASSDGADLTDTQYF. The CDR3 region has the DNA TGTGCCAGCAGTGACGGTGCGGATCTCACAGATACACAGTATTTT.

The chain recombines TRBV5-6 with TRBJ2-1; tentatively, D is TRBD1 (6 bases). There are 13 residues in the CDR3. CDR1 is SGHDT and CDR2 is YYEEEE in the germline V gene. Trimming shortened V by 4 bases and J by 6 bases, and 11 bases separated the two germline ends. The CDR3 loop reads CASSKGVFNEQFF. CDR3 nucleotides: TGTGCCAGCAGCAAGGGGGTGTTCAATGAGCAGTTCTTC.

Of note for this clonotype: Since a much larger clone is just one base distant, this may be a read error. The rearrangement links TRBV5-1 to TRBJ2-7, with 9 bases lining up with TRBD2. V was pared by 1 base and J by 6 bases, with 5 bases of the junction left unmatched. Germline CDR1 and CDR2: SGHRS and YFSETQ. The CDR3 runs 14 residues. In nucleotides, the CDR3 is TGCGCCAGCAGCTTGAGTAGCGGGAGTCCCGAGCAGTACTTC. Encoded protein: CASSLSSGSPEQYF.

A remark on this clonotype: A junction end diverges from the germline sequence, so it may reflect a read error. J is TRBJ2-1 and V is TRBV5-1, with 11 positions matching TRBD1. The CDR3 loop spans 17 amino acids. Per the germline V gene, CDR1 is SGHRS and CDR2 is YFSETQ. This CDR3 is CASRLDRGQGSYDEQFF. The CDR3, as DNA: TGCGCCAGCCGCTTGGACAGGGGGCAGGGGTCCTACGATGAGCAGTTCTTC.

Of note for this clonotype: A much bigger clone sits one base away, suggesting this may be a read error. This chain connects TRBV5-8 to TRBJ2-3; TRBD1 or TRBD2 may be the D gene (5 bases each). The CDR3 covers 15 residues. V lost 9 bases and J lost 2, with 19 bases in between. CDR1 is SGHTS and CDR2 is YDEGEE in the germline V gene. CDR3 DNA sequence: TGTGCCACTACCCTGGGGGAGCTTAACACAGATACGCAGTATTTT. Protein: CATTLGELNTDTQYF.

This clonotype showed up many times. V gene TRBV29-1 combines with J gene TRBJ1-1; D gene ambiguous. With 0 bases removed from V and 4 bases from J, the gap between germline ends came to 9 bases. This CDR3 is built from 13 residues. Germline assignment: CDR1 SQVTM and CDR2 ANQGSEA. DNA of the CDR3: TGCAGCGTTGAAGAGGGGATGGGCACTGAAGCTTTCTTT. This gives the protein CSVEEGMGTEAFF.

The rearrangement uses TRBV21-1 and TRBJ2-1; no DNA check was done on the table's D call, TRBD1. TRBV21-1 is reported as a pseudogene. This CDR3 has 17 amino acids. Here the CDR3 reads CASSKTPWRDIGNEQFF. DNA of the CDR3: TGTGCCAGCAGCAAGACCCCCTGGCGGGACATAGGAAATGAGCAGTTCTTC.

Remarks on this clonotype: A much more abundant neighbour one base away suggests this may be a read error. The chain joins TRBV29-1 to TRBJ2-6, with unresolved D. The CDR3 sequence is 12 residues long. The V end lost 7 bases, the J end lost 5 bases, and 9 bases lay between the germline ends. Per the germline V gene, CDR1 is SQVTM and CDR2 is ANQGSEA. This CDR3 reads CSAQARANVLTF. The CDR3 bases are TGCAGCGCCCAAGCTAGGGCCAACGTCCTGACTTTC. Filled out from reference TRBV29-1 and TRBJ2-6, the complete variable domain reads SAVISQKPSRDICQRGTSLTIQCQVDSQVTMMFWYRQQPGQSLTLIATANQGSEATYESGFVIDKFPISRPNLTFSTLTVSNMSPEDSSIYLCSAQARANVLTFGAGSRLTVL.

Points on this clonotype: Being one base from a much bigger clone, this may be a read error. The rearrangement uses TRBV6-2 or TRBV6-3 and TRBJ2-3; 8 bases agree with TRBD1. The ends lost 5 bases at V and 4 bases at J; junction bases unmatched: 5. Germline assignment: CDR1 MNHEY and CDR2 SVGEGT. The CDR3 runs 14 residues. In DNA, the CDR3 is TGTGCCAGCAGTAAACAGGGGGGCTCAGATACGCAGTATTTT. This gives the protein CASSKQGGSDTQYF.

The chain employs TRBV2 and TRBJ2-1; TRBD2 matches at 9 bases. The CDR3 runs 15 residues. The germline V gene has CDR1 SNHLY and CDR2 FYNNEI. With V trimmed by 8 bases and J by 7 bases, 12 bases remained unmatched. The CDR3 nucleotides are TGTGCCAGCGTACCGACTAGCGGAATACTAAATGAGCAGTTCTTC. Translated, it gives CASVPTSGILNEQFF.

This clonotype appeared a few times. The chain links TRBV7-8 to TRBJ1-2; D might be TRBD1 (5 bases). Germline V gives CDR1 SGHVS, CDR2 FQNEAQ. The CDR3 is 17 amino acids. The V end lost 0 bases, the J end lost 0 bases, and 14 bases lay between the germline ends. CDR3 DNA: TGTGCCAGCAGCTTAGCCTCGCAGGGCTTAGCTAACTATGGCTACACCTTC. Translated, it gives CASSLASQGLANYGYTF.

To note about this clonotype: One base away lies a much larger clone, so this may be a sequencing read error. V usage is TRBV6-2 or TRBV6-3 and J usage is TRBJ2-1, with D possibly matching TRBD1 (5 bases). This CDR3 has 14 residues. Trimming took off 7 bases at V and 5 bases at J, with 15 bases between the two ends. The germline V gene encodes CDR1 MNHEY and CDR2 SVGEGT. In nucleotides, the CDR3 is TGTGCCAGCACCCCACAGACAGATCACAATGAGCAGTTCTTC. Its translation is CASTPQTDHNEQFF.

Comment on this clonotype: A much larger clone differs by one base, so this may be a read error. V and J are TRBV4-2 and TRBJ2-6; TRBD1 agrees at 8 bases. Per the germline V gene, CDR1 is LGHNA and CDR2 is YNFKEQ. There are 17 residues in the CDR3. CDR3 sequence: CASSQGQGSSGVNVLTF. The CDR3 nucleotides read TGTGCCAGCAGCCAAGGACAGGGGAGCTCTGGGGTCAACGTCCTGACTTTC.

This chain links TRBV6-5 with TRBJ1-3; no clear D gene. The CDR3 has 15 residues. Trimming shortened V by 4 bases and J by 0 bases, and 10 bases separated the two germline ends. From germline, CDR1 is MNHEY and CDR2 SVGAGI. In DNA, the CDR3 is TGTGCCAGCAGTTTAACAGAGAACTCTGGAAACACCATATATTTT. This sequence encodes CASSLTENSGNTIYF.

This clonotype was detected a few times. V usage is TRBV4-2 and J usage is TRBJ1-1, with 7 positions matching TRBD1. Trimming took 0 bases from V and 6 from J; bases not matched to a gene: 10. Per germline, CDR1 LGHNA and CDR2 YNFKEQ. The length of the CDR3 is 16 residues. The CDR3 bases are TGTGCCAGCAGCCAAGAACCGGGACAGCCTAACGCTGAAGCTTTCTTT. Translating gives CASSQEPGQPNAEAFF.